Listed below are T cell receptor beta chains from one sample, sequenced in a study of cytomegalovirus exposure and HLA in healthy donors. Produced via immunoSEQ multiplex PCR; TCRdb's table is partial and in-frame only. Here the sample spans about 210,000 clones, about 80% being singletons. Sequencing was done on a sample of PBMCs. These receptors all come from a woman aged 25-40 years in good health and CMV-seropositive. Both conserved end residues are part of each CDR3. The D gene is left open where the match is weak. Only part of the rows carry a size: once, few, many, or a class if the clone is expanded.

V: TRBV5-6; J: TRBJ1-5; size: .; length: 14; D: TRBD1; CDR3: CASSSQGRNQPQHF; DNA: TGTGCCAGCAGCTCACAGGGGAGGAATCAGCCCCAGCATTTT
V: TRBV2; J: TRBJ1-5; size: once; length: 15; D: .; CDR3: CASSDGEGVGQPQHF; DNA: TGTGCCAGCAGTGATGGGGAGGGGGTCGGTCAGCCCCAGCATTTT
V: TRBV11-2; J: TRBJ2-7; size: few; length: 13; D: .; CDR3: CASSLVDFYEQYF; DNA: TGTGCCAGCAGCTTAGTCGACTTCTACGAGCAGTACTTC
V: TRBV27; J: TRBJ1-6; size: .; length: 14; D: TRBD1; CDR3: CASSLTGGQSPLHF; DNA: TGTGCCAGCAGCTTGACAGGGGGGCAGTCACCCCTCCACTTT
V: TRBV5-4; J: TRBJ2-7; size: .; length: 14; D: TRBD1; CDR3: CASSSGQDSYEQYF; DNA: TGTGCCAGCAGCTCGGGACAGGACTCCTACGAGCAGTACTTC
V: TRBV28; J: TRBJ2-7; size: .; length: 13; D: TRBD2; CDR3: CASVAGDSYEQYF; DNA: TGTGCCAGCGTAGCGGGGGACTCCTACGAGCAGTACTTC
V: TRBV11-2; J: TRBJ1-3; size: .; length: 15; D: .; CDR3: CASSLLGSGGNTIYF; DNA: TGTGCCAGCAGCTTATTAGGGTCGGGGGGAAACACCATATATTTT
V: TRBV5-1; J: TRBJ2-3; size: .; length: 16; D: TRBD2; CDR3: CASSSLRRGVTDTQYF; DNA: TGCGCCAGCAGCTCCCTTCGGCGGGGGGTCACAGATACGCAGTATTTT
V: TRBV6-5; J: TRBJ1-3; size: once; length: 16; D: .; CDR3: CASSYSRGSSGNTIYF; DNA: TGTGCCAGCAGTTACTCCCGGGGGAGCTCTGGAAACACCATATATTTT
V: TRBV5-6; J: TRBJ1-1; size: few; length: 15; D: TRBD1; CDR3: CASSATGQENTEAFF; DNA: TGTGCCAGCAGCGCCACGGGACAGGAGAACACTGAAGCTTTCTTT
V: TRBV11-2; J: TRBJ2-7; size: .; length: 15; D: .; CDR3: CASSSSGGELGEQYF; DNA: TGTGCCAGCAGCTCCAGCGGCGGGGAGCTCGGCGAGCAGTACTTC
V: TRBV13; J: TRBJ2-7; size: .; length: 14; D: TRBD2; CDR3: CASRLTGGTYEQYF; DNA: TGTGCCAGCAGACTGACGGGGGGTACCTACGAGCAGTACTTC
V: TRBV6-1; J: TRBJ2-7; size: .; length: 14; D: TRBD1; CDR3: CASRDRGLSYEQYF; DNA: TGTGCCAGCAGAGACAGGGGGCTGTCCTACGAGCAGTACTTC
V: TRBV5-1; J: TRBJ1-1; size: .; length: 15; D: .; CDR3: CASSLVTGPAAEAFF; DNA: TGCGCCAGCAGCTTGGTAACAGGGCCGGCGGCTGAAGCTTTCTTT
V: TRBV10-2; J: TRBJ2-7; size: few; length: 17; D: TRBD1; CDR3: CASSENVGGQGTYEQYF; DNA: TGCGCCAGCAGTGAGAATGTTGGGGGACAGGGTACGTACGAGCAGTACTTC
V: TRBV10-1; J: TRBJ2-3; size: .; length: 15; D: TRBD2; CDR3: CASSGDGGALDTQYF; DNA: TGCGCCAGCAGTGGAGACGGGGGGGCCCTGGATACGCAGTATTTT
V: TRBV7-9; J: TRBJ1-4; size: once; length: 16; D: .; CDR3: CASSIRQATTNEKLFF; DNA: TGTGCCAGCAGTATCAGACAGGCCACAACTAATGAAAAACTGTTTTTT
V: TRBV30; J: TRBJ2-7; size: .; length: 15; D: .; CDR3: CAWSVRQGRSYEQYF; DNA: TGTGCCTGGAGTGTACGGCAGGGGAGAAGCTACGAGCAGTACTTC
V: TRBV7-8; J: TRBJ1-2; size: .; length: 15; D: .; CDR3: CASSLASGQGIGYTF; DNA: TGTGCCAGCAGCTTAGCATCAGGGCAGGGTATAGGCTACACCTTC
V: TRBV19; J: TRBJ2-7; size: once; length: 20; D: TRBD1; CDR3: CASSIEISGTGIRGFSEQYF; DNA: TGTGCCAGTAGTATAGAGATTTCCGGGACAGGGATTCGGGGATTTTCCGAGCAGTACTTC
V: TRBV4-3; J: TRBJ2-3; size: .; length: 14; D: .; CDR3: CASSQDRSTDTQYF; DNA: TGCGCCAGCAGCCAAGACAGGAGCACAGATACGCAGTATTTT
V: TRBV6-1; J: TRBJ1-5; size: once; length: 16; D: .; CDR3: CASSAGNLGSNQPQHF; DNA: TGTGCCAGCAGTGCAGGGAATTTAGGATCGAATCAGCCCCAGCATTTT
V: TRBV7-9; J: TRBJ2-1; size: .; length: 17; D: .; CDR3: CASSHQKAGFAYNEQFF; DNA: TGTGCCAGCAGCCATCAGAAGGCAGGGTTCGCCTACAATGAGCAGTTCTTC
V: TRBV30; J: TRBJ1-5; size: .; length: 15; D: .; CDR3: CAWSLGGSGGQPQHF; DNA: TGTGCCTGGTCATTAGGGGGATCAGGTGGTCAGCCCCAGCATTTT
V: TRBV19; J: TRBJ1-5; size: .; length: 15; D: TRBD1; CDR3: CASSMVLEGDRPQHF; DNA: TGTGCCAGTAGTATGGTCTTAGAGGGGGACAGGCCCCAGCATTTT
V: TRBV27; J: TRBJ1-2; size: few; length: 16; D: TRBD1; CDR3: CASSWGQGVPGYGYTF; DNA: TGTGCCAGCAGTTGGGGACAGGGGGTCCCTGGGTATGGCTACACCTTC
V: TRBV18; J: TRBJ2-7; size: .; length: 15; D: .; CDR3: CASSPASSPPYEQYF; DNA: TGTGCCAGCTCACCCGCGTCTAGCCCGCCCTACGAGCAGTACTTC
V: TRBV19; J: TRBJ1-2; size: .; length: 17; D: TRBD1; CDR3: CASSWGTGGKGVYGYTF; DNA: TGTGCCAGTAGCTGGGGGACAGGGGGCAAAGGGGTCTATGGCTACACCTTC
V: TRBV30; J: TRBJ1-4; size: .; length: 15; D: TRBD1; CDR3: CAWSTKTGGAEKLFF; DNA: TGTGCCTGGAGCACAAAGACAGGGGGGGCTGAAAAACTGTTTTTT
V: TRBV7-9; J: TRBJ2-2; size: .; length: 17; D: TRBD1; CDR3: CASRGPTGGDSAGELFF; DNA: TGTGCCAGCAGAGGGCCCACAGGGGGCGACTCGGCCGGGGAGCTGTTTTTT
V: TRBV4-3; J: TRBJ1-5; size: .; length: 15; D: .; CDR3: CASSQEWGLNQPQHF; DNA: TGCGCCAGCAGCCAAGAATGGGGCCTCAATCAGCCCCAGCATTTT
V: TRBV28; J: TRBJ2-1; size: .; length: 12; D: .; CDR3: CANSDRNNEQFF; DNA: TGTGCCAATTCGGACAGAAACAATGAGCAGTTCTTC
V: TRBV7-2; J: TRBJ1-2; size: .; length: 15; D: TRBD1; CDR3: CASSLAQTGWRGYTF; DNA: TGTGCCAGCAGCTTAGCCCAGACAGGGTGGCGGGGCTACACCTTC
V: TRBV11-1; J: TRBJ2-2; size: .; length: 14; D: .; CDR3: CASSRGRGTGELFF; DNA: TGTGCCAGCAGCAGGGGGAGGGGTACCGGGGAGCTGTTTTTT
V: TRBV6-5; J: TRBJ2-7; size: .; length: 15; D: TRBD2; CDR3: CASSYSSGSEYEQYF; DNA: TGTGCCAGCAGTTACTCGAGCGGGAGCGAGTACGAGCAGTACTTC
V: TRBV9; J: TRBJ2-7; size: once; length: 16; D: TRBD2; CDR3: CASSVGTSGGSYEQYF; DNA: TGTGCCAGCAGCGTCGGGACTAGCGGGGGCTCCTACGAGCAGTACTTC
V: TRBV28; J: TRBJ2-2; size: .; length: 15; D: .; CDR3: CASSRDTANTGELFF; DNA: TGTGCCAGCAGTCGGGACACCGCGAACACCGGGGAGCTGTTTTTT
V: TRBV30; J: TRBJ2-7; size: .; length: 12; D: .; CDR3: CAWSRQNYEQYF; DNA: TGTGCCTGGAGTCGTCAGAACTACGAGCAGTACTTC
V: TRBV30; J: TRBJ2-3; size: .; length: 14; D: TRBD1; CDR3: CAWSVRGPSGTQYF; DNA: TGTGCCTGGAGTGTTAGGGGGCCATCGGGTACGCAGTATTTT
V: TRBV11-2; J: TRBJ1-3; size: .; length: 14; D: .; CDR3: CASSQIGAGNTIYF; DNA: TGTGCCAGCAGCCAAATCGGGGCTGGAAACACCATATATTTT
V: TRBV11-2; J: TRBJ1-6; size: .; length: 15; D: .; CDR3: CASSLSRGSHSPLHF; DNA: TGTGCCAGCAGCTTATCCAGGGGTAGTCATTCACCCCTCCACTTT
V: TRBV5-1; J: TRBJ2-1; size: .; length: 16; D: TRBD2; CDR3: CASSLAGLPIFNEQFF; DNA: TGCGCCAGCAGCCTGGCGGGACTACCGATTTTCAATGAGCAGTTCTTC
V: TRBV5-4; J: TRBJ2-3; size: .; length: 13; D: .; CDR3: CASSLAGTDTQYF; DNA: TGTGCCAGCAGCTTGGCTGGCACAGATACGCAGTATTTT
V: TRBV5-6; J: TRBJ1-1; size: .; length: 15; D: TRBD1; CDR3: CASSLRTGMNTEAFF; DNA: TGTGCCAGCAGCCTTCGGACAGGCATGAACACTGAAGCTTTCTTT